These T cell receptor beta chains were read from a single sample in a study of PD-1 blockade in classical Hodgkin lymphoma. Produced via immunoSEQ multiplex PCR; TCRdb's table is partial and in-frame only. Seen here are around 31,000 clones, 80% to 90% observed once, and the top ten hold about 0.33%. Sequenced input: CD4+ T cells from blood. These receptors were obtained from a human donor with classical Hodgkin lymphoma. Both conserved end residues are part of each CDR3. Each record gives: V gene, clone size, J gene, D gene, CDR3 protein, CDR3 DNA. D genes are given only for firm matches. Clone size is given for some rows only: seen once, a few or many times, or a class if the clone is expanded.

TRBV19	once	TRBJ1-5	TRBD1	CASAFWTGEKNQPQHF	TGTGCCAGTGCGTTCTGGACAGGGGAGAAAAATCAGCCCCAGCATTTT
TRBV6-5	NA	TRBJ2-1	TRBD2	CASSSPSSGSYNEQFF	TGTGCCAGCAGTTCCCCCTCTAGCGGGAGCTACAATGAGCAGTTCTTC
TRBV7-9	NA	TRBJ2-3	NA	CASSLVPGVGQYF	TGTGCCAGCAGCTTAGTACCTGGCGTTGGGCAGTATTTT
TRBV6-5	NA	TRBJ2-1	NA	CASRETASGEQFF	TGTGCCAGCAGGGAGACAGCATCTGGGGAGCAGTTCTTC
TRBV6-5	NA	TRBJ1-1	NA	CASSYRMATEAFF	TGTGCCAGCAGTTACCGTATGGCCACTGAAGCTTTCTTT
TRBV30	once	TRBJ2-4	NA	CAWSGDSSIQYF	TGTGCCTGGAGTGGGGACTCAAGCATTCAGTACTTC
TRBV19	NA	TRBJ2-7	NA	CASSIRRGDEYEQYF	TGTGCCAGTAGTATCCGCAGGGGGGACGAGTACGAGCAGTACTTC
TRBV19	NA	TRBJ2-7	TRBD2	CASSTGTSEQYF	TGTGCCAGTAGTACAGGGACTAGCGAGCAGTACTTC
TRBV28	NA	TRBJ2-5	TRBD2	CASSFFLAGDETQYF	TGTGCCAGCAGTTTTTTCCTAGCGGGAGACGAGACCCAGTACTTC
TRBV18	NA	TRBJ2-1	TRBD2	CASSPSAPTSGSGHFF	TGTGCCAGCTCACCATCGGCCCCAACTAGCGGGAGCGGACATTTCTTC
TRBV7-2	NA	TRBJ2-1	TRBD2	CASSLRLAGAGGEQFF	TGTGCCAGCAGCTTAAGACTAGCGGGGGCAGGGGGTGAGCAGTTCTTC
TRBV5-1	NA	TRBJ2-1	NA	CASSLEREGEQFF	TGCGCCAGCAGCTTGGAACGGGAAGGGGAGCAGTTCTTC
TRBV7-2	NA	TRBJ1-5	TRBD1	CASSPRTGGVDSSNQPQHF	TGTGCCAGCAGCCCTAGGACAGGGGGAGTCGATTCTAGCAATCAGCCCCAGCATTTT
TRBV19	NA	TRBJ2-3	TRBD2	CASSRTSGSGDTQYF	TGTGCCAGTAGTAGGACTAGCGGGAGTGGGGATACGCAGTATTTT
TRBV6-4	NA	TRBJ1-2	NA	CASSDSGRTTTGYTF	TGTGCCAGCAGTGACTCAGGCAGAACCACCACCGGCTACACCTTC
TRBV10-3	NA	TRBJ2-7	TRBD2	CAISGIAGGTYEQYF	TGTGCCATCAGTGGTATAGCGGGGGGGACCTACGAGCAGTACTTC
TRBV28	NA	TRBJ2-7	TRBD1	CASSATRGTGTYEQYF	TGTGCCAGCAGTGCCACCCGAGGGACAGGTACCTACGAGCAGTACTTC
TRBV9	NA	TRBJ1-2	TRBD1	CASSGHLLDRADGYTF	TGTGCCAGCAGCGGTCATCTTTTGGACAGGGCGGATGGCTACACCTTC
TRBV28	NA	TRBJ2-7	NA	CASSLFRGYLGGSYEQYF	TGTGCCAGCAGTTTATTCAGGGGTTACCTTGGGGGCTCCTACGAGCAGTACTTC
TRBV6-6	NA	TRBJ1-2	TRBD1	CASSGSGGSGYTF	TGTGCCAGCAGCGGATCAGGGGGTAGTGGCTACACCTTC
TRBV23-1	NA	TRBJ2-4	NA	CASSQSQVGYRGLKNIQYF	TGCGCCAGCAGTCAATCGCAGGTTGGCTATAGGGGCCTCAAAAACATTCAGTACTTC
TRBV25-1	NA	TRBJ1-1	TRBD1	CASSQQGADTEAFF	TGTGCCAGCAGTCAACAGGGGGCGGACACTGAAGCTTTCTTT
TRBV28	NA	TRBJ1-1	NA	CASSAPGRRTEAFF	TGTGCCAGCAGTGCCCCAGGGCGTCGAACTGAAGCTTTCTTT
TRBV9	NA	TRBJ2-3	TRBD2	CASSRSGSDTQYF	TGTGCCAGCAGCCGTAGCGGGAGTGATACGCAGTATTTT
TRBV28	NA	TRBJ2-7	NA	CASSLHPDGYEQYF	TGTGCCAGCAGCCTACACCCGGACGGATACGAGCAGTACTTC
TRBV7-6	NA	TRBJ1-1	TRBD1	CASSSTQGVNTEAFF	TGTGCCAGCAGCTCCACACAGGGGGTAAACACTGAAGCTTTCTTT
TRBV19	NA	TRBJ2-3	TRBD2	CATSGLAGGQDTQYF	TGTGCCACCTCGGGACTAGCGGGAGGGCAGGATACGCAGTATTTT
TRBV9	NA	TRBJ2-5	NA	CASSRELSPLWETQYF	TGTGCCAGCAGCAGAGAGCTGTCCCCGCTTTGGGAGACCCAGTACTTC
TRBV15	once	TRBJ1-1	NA	CATSNPRAVTEAFF	TGTGCCACCAGTAACCCCCGGGCAGTCACTGAAGCTTTCTTT
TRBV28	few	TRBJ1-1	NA	CASIPGDAEAFF	TGTGCCAGCATCCCGGGAGACGCTGAAGCTTTCTTT
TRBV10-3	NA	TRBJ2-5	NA	CAISGPGGGQETQYF	TGTGCCATCTCTGGCCCCGGAGGGGGGCAAGAGACCCAGTACTTC
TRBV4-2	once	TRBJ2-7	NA	CASSQGGQGGEQYF	TGTGCCAGCAGCCAAGGGGGGCAGGGGGGCGAGCAGTACTTC
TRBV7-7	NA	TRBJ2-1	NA	CASSFTTGLNNEQFF	TGTGCCAGCAGCTTTACAACAGGTCTTAATAATGAGCAGTTCTTC
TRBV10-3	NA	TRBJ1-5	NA	CAISESVGNQPQHF	TGTGCCATCAGTGAGTCCGTGGGGAATCAGCCCCAGCATTTT
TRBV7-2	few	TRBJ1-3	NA	CASSLDSSGNTIYF	TGTGCCAGCAGCTTAGACTCCTCCGGAAACACCATATATTTT
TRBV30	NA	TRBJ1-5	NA	CAWGMGSNQPQHF	TGTGCCTGGGGTATGGGCAGCAATCAGCCCCAGCATTTT